Below, 6 T cell receptor beta chains from the same sample are listed, as sequenced in a study of cytomegalovirus exposure and HLA in healthy donors (dated by TCRdb to 2017 to 2019). Library preparation used the immunoSEQ multiplex PCR assay. A mixture of 60 forward primers for TCR Vbeta segments and 13 reverse primers for TCR Jbeta segments was used in the multiplex PCR. TCRdb limited this immuneACCESS table to in-frame rearrangements with V and J called. A share of clones is missing; checked studies link under half to unresolved V genes, and the rest is unexplained. The sample table contains 90,000 or so clones; only one count was recorded for roughly 60% of them. Of the sample, approximately 6.3% falls within the top ten clones. The specimen was PBMCs. All receptors come from a boy younger than 18 in good health and CMV-seropositive.

V and J are TRBV5-5 and TRBJ1-2, with D hard to call. CDR3 length: 14 amino acids. V was shortened by 4 bases and J by 0 bases, with 10 bases between the two germline ends. CDR1 SGHKS and CDR2 YYEKEE come from the germline V gene (reference sequence). The CDR3 sequence: CASSLIDTNYGYTF. CDR3 DNA: TGTGCCAGCAGCCTTATCGACACTAACTATGGCTACACCTTC.

This clone came up a few times. The chain recombines TRBV6-1 with TRBJ2-7, with TRBD2 as a possible D gene (6 bases). Germline V gene lookup returns CDR1 MNHNS and CDR2 SASEGT. The V end lost 11 bases, the J end lost 6 bases, and 17 bases lay between the germline ends. This CDR3 has 12 residues. The CDR3 loop reads CAFGGTTGEQYF. Written as DNA, the CDR3 is TGTGCCTTCGGCGGGACGACTGGCGAGCAGTACTTC.

The chain uses TRBV5-6 and TRBJ2-2; TRBD1 matches 7 bases. This CDR3 has 14 amino acids. Germline lookup yields CDR1 SGHDT and CDR2 YYEEEE. Unmatched junction bases numbered 7, after V lost 4 bases and J lost 7 bases. The CDR3 reads CASSPDRVGGELFF. CDR3 in DNA: TGTGCCAGCAGCCCAGACAGGGTAGGCGGGGAGCTGTTTTTT.

This clone was found a few times. The genes are TRBV2 and TRBJ1-6; D is possibly TRBD1 (5 bases). V was trimmed by 5 bases and J by 0 bases, leaving 8 bases between them. The CDR3 covers 15 residues. Germline loops: CDR1 SNHLY, CDR2 FYNNEI. CDR3 residues: CASSRGSSYNSPLHF. Written as DNA, the CDR3 is TGTGCCAGCAGTAGGGGAAGCTCCTATAATTCACCCCTCCACTTT.

This rearrangement joins TRBV2 to TRBJ1-4; D might be TRBD1 (5 bases). This CDR3 is 12 amino acids long. The V gene lost 8 bases and the J gene lost 8 bases, with 12 bases spanning the gap. Germline V lookup: CDR1 SNHLY, CDR2 FYNNEI. CDR3 sequence: CASGGEAEKLFF. The CDR3 region has the DNA TGTGCCAGCGGGGGGGAGGCCGAAAAACTGTTTTTT.

This clone was counted between two and nine times. The chain employs TRBV7-8 and TRBJ1-1; 9 bases align to TRBD1. Germline V CDR1 and CDR2: SGHVS, FQNEAQ. The CDR3 runs to 17 residues. V gave up 2 bases and J gave up 3 bases; unmatched junction bases: 10. CDR3 protein: CASSLYWTGEVDTEAFF. In DNA, the CDR3 is TGTGCCAGCAGCTTATACTGGACAGGGGAGGTCGACACTGAAGCTTTCTTT.